This T cell receptor (beta chain) was sequenced for a study of human T cells and chemical hapten exposure. Germline CDR1 reads SGHRS; CDR2 reads YFSETQ. V lost 1 base, J lost 3 bases, and 6 bases stayed unmatched. The CDR3 has 19 amino acids. Many counts were recorded for this clonotype. Time point noted: pre-sensitization, week 0. Treatment meaning: therapeutic diphenylcyclopropenone sensitization with weekly scalp DPC. TCRdb recomputed calls from the RACE reads with MiXCR, one row per CDR3 protein. Of 240,000 or so distinct CDR3 sequences detected, 8.6% appear once; the ten largest clones hold 2% to 2.5%.

The clonotype was recovered from a woman aged 40 to 50 with alopecia areata. Some clones in this sample may be carry-over from other donors' samples. The sequenced sample was whole blood, obtained in connection with sensitization to the hapten diphenylcyclopropenone (DPC). The chain links TRBV5-1 to TRBJ2-6; TRBD2 matches at 14 bases. CDR3 nucleotides: TGCGCCAGCAGCTTGAGACTAGCGGGAGGGCCGAGTGGGGCCAACGTCCTGACTTTC. Translating it yields CASSLRLAGGPSGANVLTF.